This paragraph reports one T cell receptor (beta chain). Its binding antigen is unknown. The sample holds no much larger clone one base away, and base qualities are not on file. The CDR3 spans 11 residues, from the cysteine through the phenylalanine. The retained sequence is limited to the CDR3, 33 bases, with the frame set at the first base. V lost 5 bases and J lost 3 bases; the stretch between them is 7 bases long. From a lookup of the germline V gene (reference sequence), CDR1 and CDR2 are DFQATT and SNEGSKA. Taken with the paper, the label for time point translates to: tumor resected at nephrectomy. Per the publication, the treatment or condition label means: 15 Gy SBRT to primary tumor, nephrectomy 4 weeks later. The samples were drawn from a clinical trial, where primary renal cell carcinomas were treated with 15 Gy of stereotactic body radiation therapy and then removed by nephrectomy 4 weeks afterward. Every patient's renal cell carcinoma showed clear cell pathology. Tumors were mechanically dissociated, digested with collagenase/hyaluronidase at 37 °C, processed in gentleMACS C tubes, and stored in liquid nitrogen. Genomic DNA for TCR sequencing was prepared using the QIAamp DNA Blood Mini Kit (Qiagen). Samples were included in the analyses only if all quality control checks were passed.

The data derive from a study of radiation and T cells in renal cell carcinoma (dated by TCRdb to 2018 to 2021). With respect to the entire study: In total, about 53 samples, comprising 25 or so tumors and roughly 27 peripheral blood samples, were subjected to TCR beta sequencing. Across all 50 or so samples, 4,016,671 unique CDR3 nucleotide sequences, encoding roughly 3 million unique CDR3 amino acid sequences, were identified. The full study reports these points: Higher TCR clonality was observed in irradiated tumors than in controls, with an average of about 50% of the repertoire accounted for by the top 100 clonotypes, compared with roughly 45% in nephrectomy-only tumors. No pretreatment tumor biopsies were available, so the baseline intratumoral presence of clonotypes could not be determined. Because only small tumor regions of about 0.94 g were available, intratumoral heterogeneity was not captured. In blood, the top tumor clonotypes increased between baseline and 2 weeks post-radiation and then shrank by 4 weeks, which suggests that tumor-resident clones expanded only transiently. The single-armed trial design could not address effects of radiation dose or scheduling on the TCR repertoire. Compared with control tumors, irradiated tumors had a greater number of dominant CDR3 motifs, and those motifs took up a bigger portion of the repertoire.

TCR beta libraries were generated from genomic DNA with the immunoSEQ kit, following the manufacturer's recommendations. For library preparation, a first multiplex PCR was performed with proprietary primers, followed by a second PCR in which unique barcodes were added, and bead cleanups were performed after each round. A positive control reaction and a negative control reaction, both provided in the kit, were run with every batch of samples. The final libraries were assessed on an Agilent 4200 TapeStation D1000 ScreenTape, pooled by volume, and quantified by qPCR. Sequencing was performed on an Illumina NextSeq500 using a MidOutput 150-cycle cartridge, with 156 Read1 cycles, 15 Index1 cycles, and the kit custom primers. The pooled library was loaded at approximately 1 pM, and roughly 20% PhiX control was spiked in. On the authors' methods: Vendor-processed data were analyzed in R, with a clonotype defined as all T cells sharing the same CDR3 nucleotide sequence. For clone abundance analyses, frequencies were normalized to the 10,000 most abundant clones per sample. Public T cell clones, which averaged fewer than five per sample, were excluded before analysis. ImmunoMap was used for dominant motif analysis with the PAM10 matrix, a gap penalty of 30, and a homology threshold of 0.3, and any motif reaching a cumulative frequency of at least 0.01 was considered dominant. A difference in abundance of at least 32-fold between compartments was used to define tumor-enriched and baseline blood-enriched clonotypes. Tumor-blood repertoire similarity was measured with the Baroni-Urbani and Buser coefficient, and groups were compared using two-tailed Wilcoxon tests in R. As stored in TCRdb, this immuneACCESS dataset retains in-frame rearrangements with V and J assigned. A fraction of the clones does not appear; measured against another copy, unresolved V genes explain less than half of the discrepancy, and the remainder lacks a known reason. D and trimming come from the DNA, and the V and J calls and clone size come from that table. Recorded for this sample are 20,000 or so clones; 45% to 70% of them occurred a single time. Clones ranked in the top ten supply 10% to 15% of the sample.

This sample comprised tumor tissue, obtained from a patient whose treatment included radiotherapy and nephrectomy. Rearrangement joined TRBV20-1 to TRBJ1-1; a confident D gene designation cannot be given. This TCR derives from a man aged 45-65 years with renal cell carcinoma. Here is the DNA: TGCAGTGCTCGCGGGGACACTGAAGCTTTCTTT. It codes for CSARGDTEAFF.